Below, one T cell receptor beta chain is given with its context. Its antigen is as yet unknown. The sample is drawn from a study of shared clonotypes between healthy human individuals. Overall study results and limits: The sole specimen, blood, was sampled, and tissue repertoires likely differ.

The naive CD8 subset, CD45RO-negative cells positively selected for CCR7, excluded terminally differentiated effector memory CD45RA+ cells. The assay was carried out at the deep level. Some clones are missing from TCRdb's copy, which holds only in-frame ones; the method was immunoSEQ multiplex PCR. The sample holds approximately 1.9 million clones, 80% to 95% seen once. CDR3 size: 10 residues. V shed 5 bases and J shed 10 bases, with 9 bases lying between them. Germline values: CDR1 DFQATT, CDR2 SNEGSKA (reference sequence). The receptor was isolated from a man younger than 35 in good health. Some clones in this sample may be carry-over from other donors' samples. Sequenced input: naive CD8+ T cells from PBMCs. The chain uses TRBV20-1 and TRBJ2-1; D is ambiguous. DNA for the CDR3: TGCAGTGCTCGGTACGCAGAGCAGTTCTTC. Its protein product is CSARYAEQFF.